The present T cell receptor beta chain was sequenced within a study of OX40 agonist ivuxolimab in advanced cancers. The wider study: The diagnoses of dose-escalation patients were hepatocellular carcinoma, melanoma, renal cell or head and neck cancer. People who had prior anti-PD-1, anti-PD-L1 or anti-CTLA-4 therapy could take part, and roughly 44% had some.

This CDR3 comprises 14 residues. The germline V gene has CDR1 SGHAT and CDR2 FQNNGV. Trimming took off 5 bases at V and 9 bases at J, with 20 bases between the two ends. Worth noting for this clone: Its antigen is as yet unknown.

Broader study findings: On average, a greater number of expanded clones characterised CD8+ T cells relative to CD4+.

Data came from immunoSEQ multiplex PCR; TCRdb stores just in-frame clones and leaves some out. Among about 58,000 clones listed, less than 90% were seen once. Samples were taken at baseline and on day 1 of cycles 4 and 7. This chain uses TRBV11-2 with TRBJ2-7; perhaps TRBD2 as D (5 bases). This specimen consisted of CD4+ or CD8+ T cells sorted from blood, obtained in a trial of the OX40 agonist ivuxolimab. The sequence derives from an adult with an advanced solid tumor such as melanoma, head and neck, liver or kidney cancer. The CDR3 loop is CASSGAIYEGVQYF. CDR3 nucleotide sequence: TGTGCCAGCAGCGGCGCCATCTACGAGGGTGTGCAGTACTTC. The whole variable domain, remainder taken from reference TRBV11-2 and TRBJ2-7, is EAGVAQSPRYKIIEKRQSVAFWCNPISGHATLYWYQQILGQGPKLLIQFQNNGVVDDSQLPKDRFSAERLKGVDSTLKIQPAKLEDSAVYLCASSGAIYEGVQYFGPGTRLTVT.